Each of the 28 T cell receptor beta chains below was sequenced from the same sample in a study of blood T cell repertoires in COVID-19. Profiling relied on immunoSEQ multiplex PCR, and the TCRdb table lists in-frame clones only, not all of them. This table holds more than 200,000 clones, 80% to 90% found once. The sequenced material came from peripheral blood. The receptors were sampled from a woman between 35 and 50 years old who had recovered from COVID-19.

CDR3 protein: CASSIRAPETQYF. The CDR3 DNA follows: TGTGCCAGCAGCATCAGGGCGCCGGAGACCCAGTACTTC. The J gene is TRBJ2-5, the V gene TRBV7-2; D perhaps matches TRBD1 (5 bases). Germline V gives CDR1 SGHTA, CDR2 FQGNSA. The ends were cut back, 5 bases at V and 5 bases at J, with 12 bases in the middle. CDR3 length: 13 residues. Filled out from reference TRBV7-2 and TRBJ2-5, the complete variable domain reads GAGVSQSPSNKVTEKGKDVELRCDPISGHTALYWYRQSLGQGLEFLIYFQGNSAPDKSGLPSDRFSAERTGGSVSTLTIQRTQQEDSAVYLCASSIRAPETQYFGPGTRLLVL.

The rearrangement joins TRBV7-6 to TRBJ2-7; 8 positions match TRBD2. The CDR3 runs to 15 residues. The V segment lost 5 bases and the J segment 3 bases; nucleotides outside the gene matches: 9. Germline values: CDR1 SGHVS, CDR2 FNYEAQ. The CDR3 reads CASSPNGGVFYEQYF. CDR3 coding DNA: TGTGCCAGCAGCCCGAACGGGGGGGTATTCTACGAGCAGTACTTC.

This chain connects TRBV7-2 to TRBJ1-1, with TRBD1 matching over 8 bases. CDR1 and CDR2 (germline): SGHTA, FQGNSA. The length of the CDR3 is 14 residues. Unmatched junction bases numbered 9, after V lost 5 bases and J lost 7 bases. The CDR3 DNA reads TGTGCCAGCAGCCGGACAGGGAATAATAATGAAGCTTTCTTT. Amino acid sequence: CASSRTGNNNEAFF. The variable domain in full, with the rest retrieved from reference TRBV7-2 and TRBJ1-1, is GAGVSQSPSNKVTEKGKDVELRCDPISGHTALYWYRQSLGQGLEFLIYFQGNSAPDKSGLPSDRFSAERTGGSVSTLTIQRTQQEDSAVYLCASSRTGNNNEAFFGQGTRLTVV.

The CDR3 DNA is TGCGCCAGCAGCGCGACAGGTTCCCTCTATGAGACCCAGTACTTC. It yields the protein CASSATGSLYETQYF. The V call is TRBV5-1, the J call TRBJ2-5; TRBD1 is a possible D gene (6 bases). This CDR3 has 15 amino acids. CDR1 is SGHRS, CDR2 YFSETQ, per germline. V lost 4 bases and J lost 5, with 18 bases in between.

The chain links TRBV19 to TRBJ2-1; 10 bases are shared with TRBD2. The junction had 0 bases not matched to a gene; V was cut back by 7 bases and J by 0 bases. This CDR3 is 14 amino acids long. Germline lookup yields CDR1 LNHDA and CDR2 SQIVND (reference sequence). The CDR3 DNA reads as TGTGCCAGTAAGCGGGGGGGCTCCTACAATGAGCAGTTCTTC. It is translated as CASKRGGSYNEQFF. Looking up the rest from reference TRBV19 and TRBJ2-1 gives the full variable domain: DGGITQSPKYLFRKEGQNVTLSCEQNLNHDAMYWYRQDPGQGLRLIYYSQIVNDFQKGDIAEGYSVSREKKESFPLTVTSAQKNPTAFYLCASKRGGSYNEQFFGPGTRLTVL.

J is TRBJ2-7 and V is TRBV7-2, with TRBD1 matching over 7 bases. V gave up 0 bases and J gave up 2 bases; unmatched junction bases: 1. Germline lookup yields CDR1 SGHTA and CDR2 FQGNSA. The CDR3 runs to 14 residues. As DNA, the CDR3 is TGTGCCAGCAGCTTAGCAGGACAGGCCTACGAGCAGTACTTC. Its protein product is CASSLAGQAYEQYF.

The V and J genes are TRBV27 and TRBJ2-1; D is perhaps TRBD1 (6 bases). The germline V gene encodes CDR1 MNHEY and CDR2 SMNVEV (reference sequence). The CDR3 is 15 amino acids. V lost 4 bases and J lost 0, with 10 bases in between. CDR3 sequence (DNA): TGTGCCAGCAGTTCTGGGACACTCTCCTACAATGAGCAGTTCTTC. Its translation: CASSSGTLSYNEQFF.

As to this clone: Other DNA variants within this sample encode the same CDR3. The chain links TRBV25-1 to TRBJ1-1; a weak D match, TRBD1 (6 bases). This CDR3 contains 13 residues. Germline V gives CDR1 MGHDK, CDR2 SYGVNS. Trimming pared 7 bases from V and 3 bases from J, leaving 12 bases between. The CDR3 spells CASNLGGDTEAFF. The CDR3 bases are TGTGCCAGCAACTTAGGGGGAGACACTGAAGCTTTCTTT. The complete variable domain, with remaining parts taken from reference TRBV25-1 and TRBJ1-1, reads EADIYQTPRYLVIGTGKKITLECSQTMGHDKMYWYQQDPGMELHLIHYSYGVNSTEKGDLSSESTVSRIRTEHFPLTLESARPSHTSQYLCASNLGGDTEAFFGQGTRLTVV.

This chain uses TRBV4-3 with TRBJ2-3, with a tentative D call TRBD2 (7 bases). The CDR3 is 18 amino acids. V lost 0 bases, J lost 0 bases, and 16 bases lay in between. Germline loops: CDR1 LGHNA, CDR2 YSLEER. The CDR3 DNA reads as TGCGCCAGCAGCCAAGATCGGGGGGCAATCACAAGCACAGATACGCAGTATTTT. This translates into CASSQDRGAITSTDTQYF.

This clone showed up just once. The genes are TRBV19 and TRBJ2-3, with a possible D match to TRBD2 (6 bases). Germline V lookup: CDR1 LNHDA, CDR2 SQIVND (reference sequence). The CDR3 length is 15 residues. The V end lost 3 bases, the J end lost 9 bases, and 19 bases lay between the germline ends. CDR3 residues: CASSIQVSEGSTQYF. The DNA of the CDR3 is TGTGCCAGTAGTATCCAGGTCTCGGAGGGGTCGACGCAGTATTTT. Full variable domain (missing parts from reference TRBV19 and TRBJ2-3): DGGITQSPKYLFRKEGQNVTLSCEQNLNHDAMYWYRQDPGQGLRLIYYSQIVNDFQKGDIAEGYSVSREKKESFPLTVTSAQKNPTAFYLCASSIQVSEGSTQYFGPGTRLTVL.

Turning to this clone: A clone one base away is much larger, so this may be a read error. Additional DNA sequences in this sample encode the identical CDR3. The V call is TRBV5-1, the J call TRBJ1-1; D not certain. Deletions cut 0 bases from V and 1 base from J, with 7 bases between. From germline, CDR1 is SGHRS and CDR2 YFSETQ. The CDR3 runs 14 residues. CDR3 residues: CASSLGAPNTEAFF. The CDR3 DNA is TGCGCCAGCAGCTTGGGGGCACCGAACACTGAAGCTTTCTTT.

The chain has TRBV13 and TRBJ2-5; D not certain. The CDR3 runs 13 residues. Germline CDR1 PRHDT, CDR2 FYEKMQ (reference sequence). Trimming took 2 bases from V and 2 from J, leaving 6 bases between them. CDR3 in DNA: TGTGCCAGCAGCTTAACATATCAAGAGACCCAGTACTTC. It yields the protein CASSLTYQETQYF.

The gene calls are TRBV4-2 and TRBJ1-3; TRBD1 aligns across 8 bases. V trimming: 3 bases; J trimming: 2 bases; junction bases outside the gene matches: 3. The germline V gene has CDR1 LGHNA and CDR2 YNFKEQ. The CDR3 consists of 15 residues. Here the CDR3 DNA reads TGTGCCAGCAGCCAGGAGGACAGGGCTGGAAACACCATATATTTT. It encodes CASSQEDRAGNTIYF.

Only a few counts were recorded for this clone. The genes are TRBV7-2 and TRBJ2-5, with TRBD1 matching over 7 bases. This CDR3 region has 13 residues. Germline assignment: CDR1 SGHTA and CDR2 FQGNSA. J was trimmed by 3 bases and V by 3 bases; bases with no gene match: 1. As DNA, the CDR3 is TGTGCCAGCAGCTTTGGGACAGAAGAGACCCAGTACTTC. Amino acids: CASSFGTEETQYF.

The V and J genes are TRBV2 and TRBJ2-3; the D gene is possibly TRBD1 (8 bases). V lost 8 bases and J 2 bases, leaving 20 bases between the germline ends. Germline CDR1 is SNHLY and CDR2 is FYNNEI. This CDR3 has 16 amino acids. CDR3 amino acids: CASHLQGGRFTDTQYF. For the CDR3, the DNA is TGTGCCAGCCACCTACAGGGGGGGCGGTTCACAGATACGCAGTATTTT.

This clone was found once. V gene TRBV9 combines with J gene TRBJ1-3; D is perhaps TRBD1 (5 bases). V was cut by 6 bases and J by 2 bases, with 18 bases left in between. The CDR3 consists of 16 residues. The germline CDR1 and CDR2 sequences are SGDLS and YYNGEE. The CDR3 spells CASNPTGGYPGNTIYF. For the CDR3, the DNA is TGTGCCAGCAACCCGACTGGGGGGTACCCTGGAAACACCATATATTTT.

This clone was seen only once. V is TRBV6-1 and J is TRBJ1-2; 8 bases align to TRBD1. The CDR3 totals 16 residues. Germline loops: CDR1 MNHNS, CDR2 SASEGT. The V segment lost 1 base and the J segment 7 bases; nucleotides outside the gene matches: 11. CDR3 region: CASSEDFIDRGSGYTF. CDR3 bases: TGTGCCAGCAGTGAAGATTTTATTGACAGGGGAAGTGGCTACACCTTC.

This clone was detected many times. The chain employs TRBV5-4 and TRBJ1-6, with D perhaps TRBD1 (5 bases). The CDR3 covers 16 residues. Trimming left V 0 bases short and J 6 bases short, with 13 bases between. Germline V lookup: CDR1 SGHNT, CDR2 YYREEE (reference sequence). The CDR3 loop is CASSLDLGLPNSPLHF. CDR3 nucleotide sequence: TGTGCCAGCAGCTTGGATTTGGGACTGCCTAATTCACCCCTCCACTTT.

This clone was seen a few times. The V and J genes are TRBV5-1 and TRBJ1-1; weak D call: TRBD1 (5 bases). Germline loops: CDR1 SGHRS, CDR2 YFSETQ. V shed 4 bases and J shed 4 bases, with 17 bases lying between them. The CDR3 has 15 residues. The CDR3 DNA follows: TGCGCCAGCAGCCTGGGATGGGACTTGGGCACTGAAGCTTTCTTT. Translating it yields CASSLGWDLGTEAFF.

The V and J genes are TRBV24-1 and TRBJ2-3, with 12 bases aligning to TRBD2. The CDR3 totals 18 residues. From germline, CDR1 is KGHDR and CDR2 SFDVKD. V dropped 3 bases and J dropped 0; count of bases not matched to a gene: 6. Written as DNA, the CDR3 is TGTGCCACCAGTGATCCAGGACTAGCGGGACCTAGCACAGATACGCAGTATTTT. Its protein product is CATSDPGLAGPSTDTQYF.

This chain connects TRBV6-5 to TRBJ2-5; D perhaps matches TRBD1 (6 bases). The V and J ends lost 6 bases and 2 bases respectively, with 13 bases between them. Germline V CDR1 and CDR2: MNHEY, SVGAGI. This CDR3 has 14 amino acids. CDR3 region: CASSDRDKQETQYF. CDR3 in DNA: TGTGCCAGCAGCGACCGGGACAAGCAAGAGACCCAGTACTTC.

V usage is TRBV7-9 and J usage is TRBJ1-2; TRBD1 matches 7 bases. This CDR3 spans 14 amino acids. Trimming cost V 11 bases and J 3 bases; bases outside gene matches: 12. Germline loops: CDR1 SEHNR, CDR2 FQNEAQ (reference sequence). CDR3 DNA sequence: TGTGCCTTATTGGAGACAGGGAGCGACTATGGCTACACCTTC. Its translation is CALLETGSDYGYTF.

J is TRBJ1-2 and V is TRBV11-3; D not resolved. The germline CDR1 and CDR2 sequences are SGHNT and YENEEA. Deletions cut 1 base from V and 6 bases from J, with 9 bases between. The CDR3 is made up of 13 amino acids. The CDR3 coding sequence is TGTGCCAGCAGCTTAGCCGAGCGTGATGGCTACACCTTC. This encodes CASSLAERDGYTF.

This clone has just a few counts. This sequence joins TRBV19 and TRBJ1-3; D not resolved. CDR3 length: 14 amino acids. Germline assignment: CDR1 LNHDA and CDR2 SQIVND (reference sequence). Between the trimmed V and J ends, which lost 5 bases and 1 base, there was a span of 9 bases. The DNA for the CDR3 is TGTGCCAGTAGTCAGTCAAGTTCTGGAAACACCATATATTTT. Translating gives CASSQSSSGNTIYF.

The chain links TRBV4-1 to TRBJ2-7; weak D call: TRBD1 (6 bases). Germline V gene data show CDR1 as MGHRA and CDR2 as YSYEKL. V gave up 0 bases and J gave up 5 bases, with 8 bases separating them. The CDR3 is made up of 13 amino acids. The CDR3 here is CASSQEGHHEQYF. Here the CDR3 DNA reads TGCGCCAGCAGCCAAGAGGGACACCACGAGCAGTACTTC.

The J gene is TRBJ1-1, the V gene TRBV4-1; tentative D call: TRBD1 (6 bases). CDR3 length: 15 residues. Germline loops: CDR1 MGHRA, CDR2 YSYEKL. With 0 bases removed from V and 2 bases from J, the gap between germline ends came to 10 bases. CDR3 region: CASSQEGTLNTEAFF. The CDR3 DNA follows: TGCGCCAGCAGCCAAGAAGGGACACTAAACACTGAAGCTTTCTTT.

The rearrangement joins TRBV6-2 or TRBV6-3 to TRBJ1-5, with D hard to call. Trimming cost V 0 bases and J 7 bases, with 10 bases left between them. The CDR3 has 14 amino acids. The germline V gene has CDR1 MNHEY and CDR2 SVGEGT. CDR3 DNA: TGTGCCAGCAGTTACTCGACAACAGCACAGCCCCAGCATTTT. Amino acids: CASSYSTTAQPQHF.

The V and J genes are TRBV30 and TRBJ1-5; unclear D gene. Germline CDR1 reads GTSNPN; CDR2 reads SVGIG (reference sequence). The length of the CDR3 is 13 residues. V was cut by 2 bases and J by 5 bases, with 10 bases left in between. The CDR3 bases are TGTGCCTGGAGTTTCACGGAGGATCAGCCCCAGCATTTT. Amino acid sequence: CAWSFTEDQPQHF.